Each of the 27 T cell receptor beta chains below was sequenced from the same sample in a study of T cells in Graves' hyperthyroidism and ophthalmopathy. Amplification targeted TCR beta CDR3 regions from RNA transcripts. Carried out on the TCR CDR3, a first-round RT-PCR used the HTBI primer set. TCRdb passed the multiplex PCR reads through MiXCR, listing each CDR3 protein once. Found here are about 700,000 distinct CDR3 sequences, around 15% of them singletons; the top ten hold 10%. The material sequenced was blood. Source of these receptors: a woman aged 18-29 years with Graves' hyperthyroidism.

This clonotype was counted at least ten times. The chain is built from TRBV7-9 and TRBJ2-1, with 15 bases matching TRBD2. The CDR3 covers 16 residues. Looked up from germline, CDR1 is SEHNR and CDR2 is FQNEAQ (reference sequence). With 5 bases clipped from V and 7 bases from J, the junction kept 6 bases outside the gene matches. DNA of the CDR3: TGTGCCAGCAGCCTAGGACTAGCGGGAGGGTGGAATGAGCAGTTCTTC. This translates into CASSLGLAGGWNEQFF.

This clonotype has ten or more counts. The chain recombines TRBV2 with TRBJ2-7; D perhaps matches TRBD2 (6 bases). This CDR3 contains 9 residues. V was trimmed by 11 bases and J by 7 bases, leaving 9 bases between them. Germline CDR1 reads SNHLY; CDR2 reads FYNNEI. The CDR3 region has the DNA TGTGCCGCTGGGGGGGAGCAGTACTTC. Translated, it gives CAAGGEQYF.

This clonotype has at least ten counts. This chain connects TRBV29-1 to TRBJ2-5; 15 bases map to TRBD2. The CDR3 is 14 amino acids. V lost 7 bases and J lost 4; bases outside the gene matches: 4. From germline, CDR1 is SQVTM and CDR2 ANQGSEA. Here the CDR3 reads CSAEGLAGGETQYF. CDR3 nucleotides: TGCAGCGCTGAGGGACTAGCGGGGGGAGAGACCCAGTACTTC.

Only a few counts were recorded for this clonotype. The chain couples TRBV20-1 to TRBJ2-1, with 8 bases that match TRBD1. The CDR3 loop spans 16 amino acids. V dropped 6 bases and J dropped 5; count of bases not matched to a gene: 15. The germline V gene has CDR1 DFQATT and CDR2 SNEGSKA (reference sequence). The CDR3 spells CSAYLVGQGPHNEQFF. As DNA, the CDR3 is TGCAGTGCCTATCTTGTCGGACAGGGCCCCCACAATGAGCAGTTCTTC.

The chain couples TRBV20-1 to TRBJ2-5; D is ambiguous. Germline V gene sequence: CDR1 DFQATT, CDR2 SNEGSKA (reference sequence). The V gene lost 0 bases and the J gene lost 6 bases, with 8 bases spanning the gap. The CDR3 loop spans 12 amino acids. The CDR3 region has the DNA TGCAGTGCTAGAGACGACGGCAAGACCCAGTACTTC. As protein: CSARDDGKTQYF.

The J gene is TRBJ1-2, the V gene TRBV7-8; a weak D match, TRBD1 (6 bases). Trimming removed 2 bases at V and 6 bases at J, with 16 bases between. Germline lookup yields CDR1 SGHVS and CDR2 FQNEAQ. The CDR3 contains 15 residues. CDR3 sequence (DNA): TGTGCCAGCAGCTTAACGCCGGACAGTTTCGATGGCTACACCTTC. Translation: CASSLTPDSFDGYTF.

There are many counts of this clonotype. The chain combines TRBV11-2 with TRBJ2-5, with no clear D. The CDR3 has 15 amino acids. CDR1 and CDR2 (germline): SGHAT, FQNNGV. V lost 1 base to trimming and J lost 0 bases, with 9 bases between them. The CDR3 coding sequence is TGTGCCAGCAGCTTAGGGACCGCGTACCAAGAGACCCAGTACTTC. This sequence encodes CASSLGTAYQETQYF.

The rearrangement links TRBV6-2 or TRBV6-3 to TRBJ2-7; 11 nucleotides line up with TRBD2. The end of the DNA aligns better with TRBJ2-1, so the J call may be wrong. This CDR3 has 15 amino acids. Germline CDR1 and CDR2: MNHEY and SVGEGT. The CDR3 bases are TGTGCCAGCAGCCTCATAGCGGGAGGGTCCTACGAGCAGTTCTTC. Residues: CASSLIAGGSYEQFF.

This clonotype occurred many times. The chain carries TRBV18 and TRBJ1-2, with a weak D call TRBD1 (6 bases). This CDR3 is 14 amino acids long. The germline CDR1 and CDR2 sequences are KGHSH and LQKENI. V gave up 2 bases and J gave up 6 bases, with 13 bases separating them. The CDR3: CASSPTGTVDGYTF. The CDR3 DNA is TGTGCCAGCTCACCAACAGGGACGGTCGATGGCTACACCTTC.

This clonotype was observed many times. The rearrangement uses TRBV20-1 and TRBJ2-7; D gene unclear. Germline CDR1 and CDR2: DFQATT and SNEGSKA (reference sequence). CDR3 size: 13 residues. V lost 7 bases, J lost 2 bases, and 15 bases lay in between. The CDR3 bases are TGCAGTGGTATTAGTCTTTCAGCCTACGAGCAGTACTTC. Translated: CSGISLSAYEQYF.

This clonotype has a count of ten or more. The chain is built from TRBV6-2 or TRBV6-3 and TRBJ2-1; the match to TRBD2 covers 7 bases. The V gene end was trimmed by 4 bases and the J gene end by 6 bases; junction bases not matched to a gene: 12. Germline V gene sequence: CDR1 MNHEY, CDR2 SVGEGT. The CDR3 covers 16 residues. The CDR3, as DNA: TGTGCCAGCAGTTCCCTCGGGCGCGGGAGTGCCAATGAGCAGTTCTTC. The encoded protein is CASSSLGRGSANEQFF.

This clonotype was counted between two and nine times. The chain links TRBV4-3 to TRBJ2-1, with 8 bases lining up with TRBD2. Trimming cost V 0 bases and J 4 bases; bases outside gene matches: 14. Per germline, CDR1 LGHNA and CDR2 YSLEER. CDR3 length equals 19 residues. CDR3 region: CASSQDSQLTASGYNEQFF. In DNA form, the CDR3 reads TGCGCCAGCAGCCAAGATTCTCAACTTACGGCTAGCGGGTACAATGAGCAGTTCTTC.

This clonotype was seen a handful of times. J is TRBJ2-7 and V is TRBV7-2; the D is unclear. The CDR3 has 13 residues. The V end lost 4 bases, the J end lost 3 bases, and 10 bases lay between the germline ends. Germline assignment: CDR1 SGHTA and CDR2 FQGNSA. CDR3 residues: CASSSLFNYEQYF. The CDR3 DNA is TGTGCCAGCAGCTCCCTATTTAACTACGAGCAGTACTTC.

This clonotype was counted at least ten times. V usage is TRBV6-1 and J usage is TRBJ1-1; 7 bases fit TRBD1. The J segment lost 8 bases and the V segment lost 5 bases, leaving 11 bases of the junction unmatched. This CDR3 is built from 14 residues. CDR1 and CDR2 from the germline V gene are MNHNS and SASEGT. CDR3 sequence (DNA): TGTGCCAGCAGTTCGAGAGATACAGGGGCCGAAGCTTTCTTT. Translated, it gives CASSSRDTGAEAFF.

This clonotype has just a few counts. The chain is built from TRBV4-3 and TRBJ1-1, with D possibly matching TRBD1 (5 bases). Germline CDR1 LGHNA, CDR2 YSLEER. The CDR3 is 17 residues long. V lost 0 bases and J lost 6, with 20 bases in between. CDR3 region: CASSQDWGTAGGAEAFF. The CDR3, as DNA: TGCGCCAGCAGCCAAGATTGGGGGACCGCCGGAGGGGCTGAAGCTTTCTTT.

This clonotype was seen repeatedly, ten times or more. The chain has TRBV27 and TRBJ1-2; TRBD1 agrees at 7 bases. Germline CDR1 MNHEY, CDR2 SMNVEV (reference sequence). V shed 5 bases and J 3 bases; nucleotides not matched to a gene: 9. This CDR3 spans 15 amino acids. CDR3 amino acids: CASSGRGGLDYGYTF. Here the CDR3 DNA reads TGTGCCAGCAGTGGACGAGGGGGCCTTGACTATGGCTACACCTTC.

This clonotype came up a few times. The junction does not match germline at one end; this may be a read error. The rearrangement uses TRBV29-1 and TRBJ1-1, with D possibly being TRBD1 (6 bases). CDR3 length: 15 amino acids. The germline V gene has CDR1 SQVTM and CDR2 ANQGSEA. This CDR3 is CSVEDSGQGGTEASF. The CDR3 DNA follows: TGCAGCGTTGAAGACTCGGGACAAGGAGGCACTGAAGCTTCCTTT. The whole variable domain, filled in from reference TRBV29-1 and TRBJ1-1, reads SAVISQKPSRDICQRGTSLTIQCQVDSQVTMMFWYRQQPGQSLTLIATANQGSEATYESGFVIDKFPISRPNLTFSTLTVSNMSPEDSSIYLCSVEDSGQGGTEASFGQGTRLTVV.

This clonotype was observed at least ten times. This sequence joins TRBV2 and TRBJ2-7; TRBD2 is a possible D gene (5 bases). V was pared by 6 bases and J by 0 bases, with 15 bases between. The CDR3 covers 15 residues. Germline values: CDR1 SNHLY, CDR2 FYNNEI. CDR3 protein: CASSKRQEVSYEQYF. The CDR3 nucleotides are TGTGCCAGCAGCAAAAGGCAGGAGGTCTCCTACGAGCAGTACTTC.

This clonotype was detected many times. The chain joins TRBV4-1 to TRBJ2-3; TRBD1 matches 7 bases. Trimming took 4 bases from V and 4 from J; bases not matched to a gene: 8. Germline lookup yields CDR1 MGHRA and CDR2 YSYEKL. The CDR3 contains 15 residues. This CDR3 reads CASSRTTGEPDTQYF. The CDR3, as DNA: TGCGCCAGCAGCCGCACAACAGGGGAGCCAGATACGCAGTATTTT.

This chain connects TRBV12-3 or TRBV12-4 to TRBJ2-2, with unresolved D. The length of the CDR3 is 16 residues. V shed 6 bases and J shed 5 bases, with 19 bases lying between them. CDR3 nucleotide sequence: TGTGCCAGCAGCCCTCCGGGCCAACCAAAAACCGGGGAGCTGTTTTTT. Protein: CASSPPGQPKTGELFF.

This clonotype was counted ten times or more. The gene calls are TRBV11-2 and TRBJ1-1; D is perhaps TRBD1 (5 bases). The CDR3 runs to 14 residues. Germline CDR1 SGHAT, CDR2 FQNNGV. With 1 base removed from V and 5 bases from J, the gap between germline ends came to 11 bases. CDR3 residues: CASSLGSWGTEAFF. CDR3 in DNA: TGTGCCAGCAGCTTAGGATCGTGGGGGACTGAAGCTTTCTTT.

This clonotype was detected ten times or more. The chain employs TRBV4-3 and TRBJ2-1, with D possibly being TRBD1 (5 bases). The CDR3 runs 13 residues. Germline CDR1 and CDR2: LGHNA and YSLEER. The V and J ends lost 1 base and 10 bases respectively, with 11 bases between them. The CDR3 region has the DNA TGCGCCAGCAGCCAAGTAATGGGGCGGGAGCAGTTCTTC. This encodes CASSQVMGREQFF.

The chain has TRBV29-1 and TRBJ2-5, with 8 bases matching TRBD1. Germline CDR1 reads SQVTM; CDR2 reads ANQGSEA. Losses at the gene ends were 7 bases for V and 5 bases for J; bases not matched to a gene: 6. There are 12 residues in the CDR3. In DNA, the CDR3 is TGCAGCGCCTGGACAGGGCTGGAGACCCAGTACTTC. Its protein is CSAWTGLETQYF. The whole variable domain, filled in from reference TRBV29-1 and TRBJ2-5, reads SAVISQKPSRDICQRGTSLTIQCQVDSQVTMMFWYRQQPGQSLTLIATANQGSEATYESGFVIDKFPISRPNLTFSTLTVSNMSPEDSSIYLCSAWTGLETQYFGPGTRLLVL.

This clonotype has ten or more counts. The chain links TRBV7-9 to TRBJ2-3; 7 bases line up with TRBD2. The CDR3 runs to 14 residues. The J segment lost 6 bases and the V segment lost 5 bases, leaving 8 bases of the junction unmatched. Germline V gene lookup returns CDR1 SEHNR and CDR2 FQNEAQ (reference sequence). Written as DNA, the CDR3 is TGTGCCAGCAGCCCTGGACTAGTTGGGGATACGCAGTATTTT. This translates into CASSPGLVGDTQYF.

The rearrangement links TRBV11-1 to TRBJ1-6; D is uncertain. The V end lost 5 bases, the J end lost 14 bases, and 16 bases lay between the germline ends. The CDR3 sequence is 13 residues long. Germline CDR1 and CDR2: SGHAT and FQDESV (reference sequence). DNA of the CDR3: TGTGCCAGCAGCCGCCGATCGGGTCCTGCCCTCCACTTT. Protein: CASSRRSGPALHF.

This clonotype appeared many times. The genes are TRBV11-2 and TRBJ2-3; TRBD1 is a possible D gene (5 bases). The CDR3 consists of 11 residues. V lost 10 bases to trimming and J lost 6 bases, with 11 bases between them. CDR1 is SGHAT and CDR2 is FQNNGV in the germline V gene. The CDR3 DNA reads TGTGCCATCTTAGGGGCGGATACGCAGTATTTT. Its protein is CAILGADTQYF.

The genes are TRBV6-1 and TRBJ2-1; D is uncertain. The CDR3 runs 14 residues. The V end was cut by 8 bases, the J end by 0 bases, with 11 bases between. CDR1 is MNHNS and CDR2 is SASEGT in the germline V gene. The CDR3 bases are TGTGCCAGCGCGCACCCTAGCTCCTACAATGAGCAGTTCTTC. Amino acids: CASAHPSSYNEQFF.